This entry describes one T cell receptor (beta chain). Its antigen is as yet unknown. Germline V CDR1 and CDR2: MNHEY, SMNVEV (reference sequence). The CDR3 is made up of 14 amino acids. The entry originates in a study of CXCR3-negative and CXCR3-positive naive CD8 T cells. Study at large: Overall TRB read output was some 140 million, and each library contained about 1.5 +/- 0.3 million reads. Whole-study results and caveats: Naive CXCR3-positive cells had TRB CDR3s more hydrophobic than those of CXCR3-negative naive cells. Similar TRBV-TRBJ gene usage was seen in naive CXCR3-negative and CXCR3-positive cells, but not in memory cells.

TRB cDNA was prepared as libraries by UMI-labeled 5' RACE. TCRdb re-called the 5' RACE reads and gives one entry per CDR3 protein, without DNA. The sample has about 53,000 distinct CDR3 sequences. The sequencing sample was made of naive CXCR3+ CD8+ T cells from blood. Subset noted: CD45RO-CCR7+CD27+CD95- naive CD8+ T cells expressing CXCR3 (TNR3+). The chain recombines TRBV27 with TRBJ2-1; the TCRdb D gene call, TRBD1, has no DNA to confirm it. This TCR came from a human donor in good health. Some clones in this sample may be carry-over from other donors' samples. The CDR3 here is CASRTLTGSGEQFF.